This TCR beta chain appears in the sequencing data of a study of cytomegalovirus exposure and HLA in healthy donors. Regarding the study as a whole: In vitro work confirmed that a few CMV-associated chains recognize CMV antigens.

PCR primers comprised 60 Vbeta and 13 Jbeta primers. Assay: immunoSEQ multiplex PCR; the TCRdb copy retains only in-frame clones and omits some. The repertoire holds 110,000 to 150,000 clones, with about four fifths as singletons. About this clone: The antigen remains undetermined.

The sequenced sample consisted of PBMCs. The source is a middle-aged man in good health and CMV-seronegative.

The DNA for the CDR3 is TGTGCCAGCAGCTCAGGGGATCCCATCTATGGCTACACCTTC. Translating gives CASSSGDPIYGYTF. This chain connects TRBV7-9 to TRBJ1-2; perhaps TRBD1 as D (6 bases). This CDR3 region has 14 residues. Looked up from germline, CDR1 is SEHNR and CDR2 is FQNEAQ (reference sequence). V was clipped by 4 bases and J by 4 bases, with 13 bases between them.